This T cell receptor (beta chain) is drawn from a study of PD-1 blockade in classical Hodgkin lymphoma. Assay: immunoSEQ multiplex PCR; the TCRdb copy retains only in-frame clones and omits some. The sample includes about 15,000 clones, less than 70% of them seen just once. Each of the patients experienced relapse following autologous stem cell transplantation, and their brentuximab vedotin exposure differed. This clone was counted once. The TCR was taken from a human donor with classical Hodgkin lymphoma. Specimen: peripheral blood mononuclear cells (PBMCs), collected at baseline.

CDR3 DNA: TGTGCCAGCAGGGCTAGCGGGAAGCAGTCTGGCGAGCAGTACTTC. It is translated as CASRASGKQSGEQYF. This chain links TRBV27 with TRBJ2-7, with TRBD2 identical over 9 bases. The V gene's germline CDR1 is MNHEY and CDR2 SMNVEV (reference sequence). This CDR3 is 15 amino acids long. V lost 6 bases and J lost 6; bases outside the gene matches: 12.